These T cell receptor beta chains were read from a single sample in a study of T cells in Graves' hyperthyroidism and ophthalmopathy. TCRdb re-called the multiplex PCR reads through MiXCR, storing one row per CDR3 protein. The data contain 550,000 to 800,000 distinct CDR3 sequences, around a sixth of them singletons. The specimen was blood. Receptors were obtained from a man in his forties or fifties with Graves' hyperthyroidism. CDR3s include the opening cysteine and the closing phenylalanine or tryptophan. D genes are given only for firm matches. The listing skips clone size in some rows; elsewhere it reads once, few, many or a size class.

D,size,V,J,CDR3,DNA
TRBD2,many,TRBV28,TRBJ2-2,CASSLIRLAGDGELFF,TGTGCCAGCAGTTTAATTCGACTAGCGGGGGACGGGGAGCTGTTTTTT
NA,few,TRBV4-1,TRBJ2-7,CASSQSPGYEQYF,TGCGCCAGCAGCCAATCCCCGGGATACGAGCAGTACTTC
TRBD2,NA,TRBV27,TRBJ2-1,CASSFLAGVAYNEQFF,TGTGCCAGCAGTTTTTTAGCGGGAGTGGCCTACAATGAGCAGTTCTTC
TRBD1,few,TRBV28,TRBJ1-2,CASSLRAPGQGFNYGYTF,TGTGCCAGCAGTTTAAGGGCTCCGGGACAGGGTTTCAACTATGGCTACACCTTC
NA,few,TRBV6-1,TRBJ1-2,CASVGNPNYGYTF,TGTGCCAGCGTGGGAAATCCTAACTATGGCTACACCTTC
TRBD1,many,TRBV10-3,TRBJ1-6,CAISESGQRNSPLHF,TGTGCCATCAGTGAGTCGGGACAGAGAAATTCACCCCTCCACTTT
NA,many,TRBV20-1,TRBJ2-1,CSASQRRHNEQFF,TGCAGTGCTAGTCAGCGGAGACACAATGAGCAGTTCTTC
TRBD1,NA,TRBV28,TRBJ1-2,CATQGQEFFNYGYTF,TGTGCCACCCAGGGACAGGAATTTTTTAACTATGGCTACACCTTC
TRBD2,many,TRBV7-2,TRBJ2-4,CASSPTSGMDIQYF,TGTGCCAGCAGCCCCACTAGCGGGATGGACATTCAGTACTTC
TRBD1,few,TRBV6-1,TRBJ2-7,CASTWTGVGEQYF,TGTGCCAGCACCTGGACAGGGGTCGGCGAGCAGTACTTC
TRBD1,NA,TRBV9,TRBJ1-1,CASSPRTGQDTEAFF,TGTGCCAGCAGCCCCCGGACAGGGCAGGACACTGAAGCTTTCTTT
TRBD2,many,TRBV28,TRBJ2-3,CASSSPGLGTDTQYF,TGTGCCAGCAGCTCTCCGGGACTAGGCACAGATACGCAGTATTTT
NA,NA,TRBV4-2,TRBJ1-2,CASSHTGTLERYGYTF,TGTGCCAGCAGCCACACCGGGACGCTGGAAAGATATGGCTACACCTTC
NA,few,TRBV6-2/TRBV6-3,TRBJ1-1,CASSYLGRRNTEAFF,TGTGCCAGCAGTTACCTGGGACGGCGGAACACTGAAGCTTTCTTT
TRBD2,many,TRBV30,TRBJ2-1,CAWSVSGVTPEQFF,TGTGCCTGGAGTGTGAGCGGGGTCACCCCCGAGCAGTTCTTC
NA,NA,TRBV20-1,TRBJ2-2,CSASGHSITGELFF,TGCAGTGCTTCGGGACACTCGATCACCGGGGAGCTGTTTTTT
NA,many,TRBV11-2,TRBJ1-3,CASSLDSGSGNTIYF,TGTGCCAGCAGCCTCGACAGCGGCTCTGGAAACACCATATATTTT